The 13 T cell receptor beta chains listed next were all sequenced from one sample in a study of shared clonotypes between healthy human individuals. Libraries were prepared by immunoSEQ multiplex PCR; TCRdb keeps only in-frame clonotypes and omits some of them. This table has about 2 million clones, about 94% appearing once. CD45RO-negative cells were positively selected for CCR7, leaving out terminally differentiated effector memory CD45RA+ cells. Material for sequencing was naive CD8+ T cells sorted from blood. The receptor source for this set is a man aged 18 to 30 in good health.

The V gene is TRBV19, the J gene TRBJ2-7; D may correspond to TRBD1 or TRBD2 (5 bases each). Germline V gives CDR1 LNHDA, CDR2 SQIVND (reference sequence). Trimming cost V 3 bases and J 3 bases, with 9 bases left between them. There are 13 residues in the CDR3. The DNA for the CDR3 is TGTGCCAGTAGTATGGGGGACGGCTACGAGCAGTACTTC. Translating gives CASSMGDGYEQYF.

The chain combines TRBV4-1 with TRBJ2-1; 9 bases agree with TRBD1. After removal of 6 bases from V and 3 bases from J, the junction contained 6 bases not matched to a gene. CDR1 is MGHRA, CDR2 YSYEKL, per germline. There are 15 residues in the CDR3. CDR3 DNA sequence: TGCGCCAGCAGAGCCGGGACAGGGCTCTACAATGAGCAGTTCTTC. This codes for CASRAGTGLYNEQFF.

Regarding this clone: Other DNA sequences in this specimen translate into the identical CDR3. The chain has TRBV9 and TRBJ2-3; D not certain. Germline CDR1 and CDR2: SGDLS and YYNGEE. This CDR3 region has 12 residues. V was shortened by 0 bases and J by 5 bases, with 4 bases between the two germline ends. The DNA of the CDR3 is TGTGCCAGCAGCGTAGGATTAGATACGCAGTATTTT. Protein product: CASSVGLDTQYF. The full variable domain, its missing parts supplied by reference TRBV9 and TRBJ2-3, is DSGVTQTPKHLITATGQRVTLRCSPRSGDLSVYWYQQSLDQGLQFLIQYYNGEERAKGNILERFSAQQFPDLHSELNLSSLELGDSALYFCASSVGLDTQYFGPGTRLTVL.

The CDR3 loop reads CASSQASGAYEQYF. CDR3 DNA sequence: TGCGCCAGCAGCCAAGCTAGCGGAGCCTACGAGCAGTACTTC. The V gene is TRBV4-1, the J gene TRBJ2-7, with 7 bases that match TRBD2. The J segment lost 2 bases and the V segment lost 1 base, leaving 2 bases of the junction unmatched. The CDR3 extends over 14 amino acids. In germline, CDR1 is MGHRA, CDR2 YSYEKL.

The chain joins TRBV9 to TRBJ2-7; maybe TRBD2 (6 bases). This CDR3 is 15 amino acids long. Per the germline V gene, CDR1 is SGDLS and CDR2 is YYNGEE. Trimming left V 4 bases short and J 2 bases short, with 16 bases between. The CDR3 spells CASSLSGGGTYEQYF. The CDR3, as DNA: TGTGCCAGCAGCCTTTCTGGTGGCGGGACCTACGAGCAGTACTTC.

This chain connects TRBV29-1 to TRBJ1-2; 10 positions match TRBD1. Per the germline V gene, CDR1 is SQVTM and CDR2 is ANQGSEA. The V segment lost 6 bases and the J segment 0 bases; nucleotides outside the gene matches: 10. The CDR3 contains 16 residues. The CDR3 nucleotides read TGCAGCGTCGAAAGGACAGGGGGGGTAGCTAACTATGGCTACACCTTC. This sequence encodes CSVERTGGVANYGYTF.

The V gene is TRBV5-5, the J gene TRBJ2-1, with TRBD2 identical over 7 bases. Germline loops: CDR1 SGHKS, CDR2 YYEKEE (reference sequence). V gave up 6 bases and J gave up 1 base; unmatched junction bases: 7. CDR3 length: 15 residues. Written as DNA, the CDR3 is TGTGCCAGCATTCCCGGGACTAATTCCTACAATGAGCAGTTCTTC. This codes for CASIPGTNSYNEQFF.

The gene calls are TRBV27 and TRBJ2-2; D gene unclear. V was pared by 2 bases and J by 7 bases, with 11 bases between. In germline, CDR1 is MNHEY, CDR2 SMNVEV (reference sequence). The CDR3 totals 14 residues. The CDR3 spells CASSLQVDDGELFF. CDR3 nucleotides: TGTGCCAGCAGTTTACAGGTTGACGACGGGGAGCTGTTTTTT.

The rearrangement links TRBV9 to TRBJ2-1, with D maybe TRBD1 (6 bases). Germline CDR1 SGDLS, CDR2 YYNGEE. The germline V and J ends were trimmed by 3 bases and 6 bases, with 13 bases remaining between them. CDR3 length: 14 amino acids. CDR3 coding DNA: TGTGCCAGCAGCGAGACAGGAGGCGGCAATGAGCAGTTCTTC. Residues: CASSETGGGNEQFF.

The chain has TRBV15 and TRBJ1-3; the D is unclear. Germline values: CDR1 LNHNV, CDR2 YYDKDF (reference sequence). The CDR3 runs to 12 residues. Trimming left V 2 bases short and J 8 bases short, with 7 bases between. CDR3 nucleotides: TGTGCCACCAGCAGACCCCTGGACACCATATATTTT. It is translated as CATSRPLDTIYF.

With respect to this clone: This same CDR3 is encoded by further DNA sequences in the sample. The CDR3, as DNA: TGTGCCAGCAGTCCCAACTCTGGAAACACCATATATTTT. It translates to CASSPNSGNTIYF. The chain combines TRBV27 with TRBJ1-3; D is unresolved. Germline values: CDR1 MNHEY, CDR2 SMNVEV (reference sequence). V lost 5 bases and J 0 bases, leaving 5 bases between the germline ends. The CDR3 is 13 amino acids.

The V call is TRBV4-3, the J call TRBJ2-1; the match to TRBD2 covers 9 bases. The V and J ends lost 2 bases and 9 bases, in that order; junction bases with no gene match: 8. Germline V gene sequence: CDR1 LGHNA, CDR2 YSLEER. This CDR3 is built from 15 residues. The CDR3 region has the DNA TGCGCCAGCAGCCAATTAGCGGGAGACCGTCCTGAGCAGTTCTTC. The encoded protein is CASSQLAGDRPEQFF.

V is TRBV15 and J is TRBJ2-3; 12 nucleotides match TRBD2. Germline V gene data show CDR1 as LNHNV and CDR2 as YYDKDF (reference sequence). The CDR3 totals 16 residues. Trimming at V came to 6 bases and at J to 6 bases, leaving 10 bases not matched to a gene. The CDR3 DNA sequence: TGTGCCACCAGGAAGCCGACTAGCGGGGGATGGGATACGCAGTATTTT. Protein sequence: CATRKPTSGGWDTQYF.